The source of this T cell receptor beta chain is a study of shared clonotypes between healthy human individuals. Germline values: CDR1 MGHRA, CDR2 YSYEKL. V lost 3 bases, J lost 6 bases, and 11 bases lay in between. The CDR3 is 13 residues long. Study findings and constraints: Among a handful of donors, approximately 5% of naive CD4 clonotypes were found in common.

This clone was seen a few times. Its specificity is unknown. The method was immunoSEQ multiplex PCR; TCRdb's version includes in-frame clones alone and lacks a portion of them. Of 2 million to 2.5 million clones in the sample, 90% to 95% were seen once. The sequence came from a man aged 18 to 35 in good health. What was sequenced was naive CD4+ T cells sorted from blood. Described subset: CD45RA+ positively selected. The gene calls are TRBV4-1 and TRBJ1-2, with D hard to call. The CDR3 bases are TGCGCCAGCAGCCATGGGATTTACGATGGCTACACCTTC. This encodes CASSHGIYDGYTF.